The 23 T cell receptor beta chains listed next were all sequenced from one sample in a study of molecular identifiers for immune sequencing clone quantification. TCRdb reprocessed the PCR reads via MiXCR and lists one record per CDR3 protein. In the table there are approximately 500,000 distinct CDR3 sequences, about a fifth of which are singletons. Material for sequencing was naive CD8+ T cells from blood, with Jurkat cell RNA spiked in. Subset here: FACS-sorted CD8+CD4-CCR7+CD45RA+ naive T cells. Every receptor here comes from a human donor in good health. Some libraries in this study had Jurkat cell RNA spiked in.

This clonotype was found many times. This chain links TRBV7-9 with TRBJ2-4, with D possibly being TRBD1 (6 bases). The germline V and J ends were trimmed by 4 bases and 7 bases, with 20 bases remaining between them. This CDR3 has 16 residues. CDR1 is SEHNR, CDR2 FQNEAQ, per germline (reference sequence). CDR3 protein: CASSSSLVPGANIQYF. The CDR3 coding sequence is TGTGCCAGCAGCTCAAGTCTAGTCCCAGGGGCGAACATTCAGTACTTC.

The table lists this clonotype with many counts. The chain's CDR3 is CASSSRGSGTDTQYF. DNA of the CDR3: TGTGCCAGCAGTTCCCGCGGGAGCGGGACAGATACGCAGTATTTT. The chain employs TRBV28 and TRBJ2-3; 7 positions agree with TRBD2. The V and J ends lost 4 bases and 3 bases, in that order; junction bases with no gene match: 7. Germline assignment: CDR1 MDHEN and CDR2 SYDVKM. The CDR3 covers 15 residues.

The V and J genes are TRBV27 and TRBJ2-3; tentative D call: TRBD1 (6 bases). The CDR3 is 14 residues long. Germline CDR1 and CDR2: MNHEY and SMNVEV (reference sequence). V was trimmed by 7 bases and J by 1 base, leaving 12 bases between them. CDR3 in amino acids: CASKRTDRTDTQYF. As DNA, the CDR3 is TGTGCCAGCAAAAGGACAGATCGCACAGATACGCAGTATTTT.

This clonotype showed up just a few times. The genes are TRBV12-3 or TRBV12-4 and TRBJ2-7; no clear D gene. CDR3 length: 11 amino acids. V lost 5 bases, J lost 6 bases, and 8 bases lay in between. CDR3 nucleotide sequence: TGTGCCAGCAGTCTAGAGTCCGAGCAGTACTTC. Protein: CASSLESEQYF.

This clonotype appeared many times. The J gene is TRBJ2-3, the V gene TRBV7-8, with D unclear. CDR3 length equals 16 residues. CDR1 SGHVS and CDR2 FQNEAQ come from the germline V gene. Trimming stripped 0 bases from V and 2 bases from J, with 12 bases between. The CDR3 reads CASSLAPGPTTDTQYF. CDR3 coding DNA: TGTGCCAGCAGCTTAGCTCCGGGTCCGACCACAGATACGCAGTATTTT.

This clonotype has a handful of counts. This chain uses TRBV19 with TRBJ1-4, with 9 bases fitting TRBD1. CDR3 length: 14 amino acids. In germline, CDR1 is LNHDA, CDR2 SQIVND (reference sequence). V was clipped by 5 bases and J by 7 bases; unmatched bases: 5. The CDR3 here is CASSAGTGSEKLFF. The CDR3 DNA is TGTGCCAGTAGTGCCGGGACAGGGTCTGAAAAACTGTTTTTT.

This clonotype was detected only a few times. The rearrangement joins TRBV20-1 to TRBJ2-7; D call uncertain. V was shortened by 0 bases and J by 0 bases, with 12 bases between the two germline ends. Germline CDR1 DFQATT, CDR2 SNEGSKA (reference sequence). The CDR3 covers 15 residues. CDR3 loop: CSARDWFGDSYEQYF. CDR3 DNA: TGCAGTGCTAGAGATTGGTTCGGCGACTCCTACGAGCAGTACTTC.

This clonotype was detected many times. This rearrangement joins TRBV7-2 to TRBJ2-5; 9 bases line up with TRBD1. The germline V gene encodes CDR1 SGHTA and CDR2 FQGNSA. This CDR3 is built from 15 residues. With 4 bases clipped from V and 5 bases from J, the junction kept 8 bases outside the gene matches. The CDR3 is CASSSGQGPWETQYF. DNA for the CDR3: TGTGCCAGCAGCTCCGGACAGGGGCCCTGGGAGACCCAGTACTTC. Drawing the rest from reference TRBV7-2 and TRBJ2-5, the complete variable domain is GAGVSQSPSNKVTEKGKDVELRCDPISGHTALYWYRQSLGQGLEFLIYFQGNSAPDKSGLPSDRFSAERTGGSVSTLTIQRTQQEDSAVYLCASSSGQGPWETQYFGPGTRLLVL.

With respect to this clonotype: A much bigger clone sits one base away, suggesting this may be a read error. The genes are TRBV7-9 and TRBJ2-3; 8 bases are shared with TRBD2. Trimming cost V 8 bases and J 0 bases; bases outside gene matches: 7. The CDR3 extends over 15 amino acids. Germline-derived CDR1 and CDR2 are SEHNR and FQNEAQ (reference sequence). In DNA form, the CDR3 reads TGTGCCAGCGGCCGATCTAGCGGGAGCACAGATACGCAGTATTTT. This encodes CASGRSSGSTDTQYF.

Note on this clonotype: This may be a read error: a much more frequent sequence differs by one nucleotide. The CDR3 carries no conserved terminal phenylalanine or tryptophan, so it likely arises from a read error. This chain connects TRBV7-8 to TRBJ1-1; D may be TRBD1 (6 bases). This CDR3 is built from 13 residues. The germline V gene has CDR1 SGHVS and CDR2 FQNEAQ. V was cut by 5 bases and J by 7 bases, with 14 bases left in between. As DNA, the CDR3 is TGTGCCAGCAGCGCGGTCACAGGGATTGAAGCTTTCCTT. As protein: CASSAVTGIEAFL.

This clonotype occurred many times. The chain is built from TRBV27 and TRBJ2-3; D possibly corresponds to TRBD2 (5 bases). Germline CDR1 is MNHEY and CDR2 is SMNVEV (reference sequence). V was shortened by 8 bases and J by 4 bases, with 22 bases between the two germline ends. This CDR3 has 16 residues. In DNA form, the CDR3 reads TGTGCCAGCTCGACCCTACTAGGTCGAGGCCCAGATACGCAGTATTTT. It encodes CASSTLLGRGPDTQYF.

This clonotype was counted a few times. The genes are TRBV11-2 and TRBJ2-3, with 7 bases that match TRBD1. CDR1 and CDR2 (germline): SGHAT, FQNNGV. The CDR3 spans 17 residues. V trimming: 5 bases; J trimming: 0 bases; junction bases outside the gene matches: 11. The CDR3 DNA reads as TGTGCCAGCAGCCACCTTGGGGACAGCCCTAGCACAGATACGCAGTATTTT. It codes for CASSHLGDSPSTDTQYF.

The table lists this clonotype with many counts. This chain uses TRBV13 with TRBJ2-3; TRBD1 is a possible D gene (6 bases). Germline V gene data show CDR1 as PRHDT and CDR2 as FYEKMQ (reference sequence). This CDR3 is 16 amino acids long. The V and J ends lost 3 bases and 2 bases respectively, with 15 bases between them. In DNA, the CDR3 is TGTGCCAGCAGCTTTGAATGGGGACAAGACACAGATACGCAGTATTTT. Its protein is CASSFEWGQDTDTQYF.

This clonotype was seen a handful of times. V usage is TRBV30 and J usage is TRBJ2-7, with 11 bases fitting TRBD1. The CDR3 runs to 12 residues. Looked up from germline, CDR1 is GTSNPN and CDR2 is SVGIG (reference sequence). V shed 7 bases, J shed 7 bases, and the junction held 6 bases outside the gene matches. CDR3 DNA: TGTGCCTCGGACAGGGGGCTAAGGGAGCAGTACTTC. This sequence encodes CASDRGLREQYF. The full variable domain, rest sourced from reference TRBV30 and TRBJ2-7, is SQTIHQWPATLVQPVGSPLSLECTVEGTSNPNLYWYRQAAGRGLQLLFYSVGIGQISSEVPQNLSASRPQDRQFILSSKKLLLSDSGFYLCASDRGLREQYFGPGTRLTVT.

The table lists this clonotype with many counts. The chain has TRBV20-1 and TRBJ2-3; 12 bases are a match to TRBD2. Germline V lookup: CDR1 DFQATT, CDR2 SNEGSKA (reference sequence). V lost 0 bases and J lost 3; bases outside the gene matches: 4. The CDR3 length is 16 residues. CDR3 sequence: CSARDPSGRGTDTQYF. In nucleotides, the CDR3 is TGCAGTGCTAGAGACCCTAGCGGGAGGGGAACAGATACGCAGTATTTT.

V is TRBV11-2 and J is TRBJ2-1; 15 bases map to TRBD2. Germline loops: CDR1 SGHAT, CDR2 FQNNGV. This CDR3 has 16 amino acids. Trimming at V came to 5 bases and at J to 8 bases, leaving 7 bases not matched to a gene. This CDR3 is CASSTGTSGRFDEQFF. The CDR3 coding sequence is TGTGCCAGCAGCACAGGGACTAGCGGGAGGTTCGATGAGCAGTTCTTC.

The CDR3 protein is CASSMGGRALTDEQFF. The CDR3 DNA follows: TGTGCCAGTAGTATGGGCGGGAGGGCCCTCACCGATGAGCAGTTCTTC. The chain carries TRBV19 and TRBJ2-1; 9 bases are a match to TRBD2. The CDR3 totals 16 residues. V shed 3 bases, J shed 8 bases, and the junction held 11 bases outside the gene matches. Germline V gene sequence: CDR1 LNHDA, CDR2 SQIVND (reference sequence).

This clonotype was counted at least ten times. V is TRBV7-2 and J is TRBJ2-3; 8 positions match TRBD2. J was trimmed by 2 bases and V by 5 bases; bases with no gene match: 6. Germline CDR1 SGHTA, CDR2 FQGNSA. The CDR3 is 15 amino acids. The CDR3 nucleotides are TGTGCCAGCAGCCCACTAGCGGTTATCACAGATACGCAGTATTTT. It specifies CASSPLAVITDTQYF.

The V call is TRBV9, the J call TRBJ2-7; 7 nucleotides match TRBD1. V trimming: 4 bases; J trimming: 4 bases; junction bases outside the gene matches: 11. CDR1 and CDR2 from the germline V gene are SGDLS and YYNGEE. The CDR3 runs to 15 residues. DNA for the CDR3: TGTGCCAGCAGCTCCAAGCCGGGACAGACTTACGAGCAGTACTTC. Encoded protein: CASSSKPGQTYEQYF.

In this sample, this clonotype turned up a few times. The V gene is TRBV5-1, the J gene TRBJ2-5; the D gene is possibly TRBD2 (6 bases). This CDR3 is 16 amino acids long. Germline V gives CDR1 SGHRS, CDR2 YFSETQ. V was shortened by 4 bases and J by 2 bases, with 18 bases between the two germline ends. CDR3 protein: CASSIRDGGPQETQYF. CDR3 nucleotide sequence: TGCGCCAGCAGCATCCGGGACGGAGGGCCACAAGAGACCCAGTACTTC.

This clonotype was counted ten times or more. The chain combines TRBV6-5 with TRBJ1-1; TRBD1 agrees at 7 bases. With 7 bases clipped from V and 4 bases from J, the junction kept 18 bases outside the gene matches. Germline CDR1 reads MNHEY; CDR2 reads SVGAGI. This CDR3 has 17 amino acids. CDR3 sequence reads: CASIGWDSYQSGTEAFF. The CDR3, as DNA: TGTGCCAGCATTGGTTGGGACAGTTATCAAAGTGGCACTGAAGCTTTCTTT.

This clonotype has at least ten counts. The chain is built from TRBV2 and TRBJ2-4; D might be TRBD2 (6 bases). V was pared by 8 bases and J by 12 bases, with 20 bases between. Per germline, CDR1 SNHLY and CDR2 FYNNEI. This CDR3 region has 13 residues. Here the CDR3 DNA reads TGTGCCAGCCAACCGGGGGTAGAAAACGGTCAGTACTTC. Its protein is CASQPGVENGQYF.

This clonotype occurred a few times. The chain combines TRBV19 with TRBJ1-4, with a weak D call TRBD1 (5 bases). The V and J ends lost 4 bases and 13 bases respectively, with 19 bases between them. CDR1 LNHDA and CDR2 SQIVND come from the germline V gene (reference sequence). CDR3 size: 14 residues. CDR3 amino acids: CASSSGTAFDGLFF. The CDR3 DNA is TGTGCCAGTAGTAGCGGGACGGCTTTCGACGGACTGTTTTTT.